The 5 T cell receptor beta chains below come from one sample, sequenced in a study of T cells in Graves' hyperthyroidism and ophthalmopathy. Amplification of TCR beta CDR3 regions was performed using RNA transcripts as template. Initially, a first-round RT-PCR of the TCR CDR3 employed the HTBI primer set. One entry per CDR3 protein results from TCRdb running MiXCR on the multiplex PCR reads. The table records 530,000 or so distinct CDR3 sequences, approximately 25% of them present only once. The sample was blood. The origin of the receptors is a woman aged 25-40 years with Graves' ophthalmopathy.

Ten or more counts support this clonotype. For the CDR3, the DNA is TGTGCCAGTAGTGCGCACAGGGCCGGGGCCAACGTCCTGACTTTC. Protein: CASSAHRAGANVLTF. The genes are TRBV19 and TRBJ2-6, with a weak D call TRBD1 (6 bases). There are 15 residues in the CDR3. Germline CDR1 LNHDA, CDR2 SQIVND (reference sequence). V lost 5 bases, J lost 4 bases, and 12 bases lay in between.

The V gene is TRBV7-2, the J gene TRBJ1-2; D gene ambiguous. The CDR3 totals 12 residues. Germline CDR1 is SGHTA and CDR2 is FQGNSA. Trimming cost V 5 bases and J 6 bases, with 10 bases left between them. The CDR3 bases are TGTGCCAGCAGCCGTTACACAAATGGCTACACCTTC. As protein: CASSRYTNGYTF.

This clonotype was recorded many times. This chain connects TRBV9 to TRBJ2-5, with 14 bases matching TRBD2. This CDR3 is built from 17 residues. Germline CDR1 SGDLS, CDR2 YYNGEE. The V segment lost 3 bases and the J segment 7 bases; nucleotides outside the gene matches: 11. CDR3 region: CASSGGLAGGEVGTQYF. Here the CDR3 DNA reads TGTGCCAGCAGCGGCGGACTAGCGGGGGGTGAGGTGGGGACCCAGTACTTC.

Ten or more counts support this clonotype. A much bigger clone sits one base away, suggesting this may be a read error. V is TRBV6-1 and J is TRBJ1-5, with unresolved D. This CDR3 comprises 14 residues. The germline V and J ends were trimmed by 6 bases and 0 bases, with 9 bases remaining between them. Germline CDR1 is MNHNS and CDR2 is SASEGT. The CDR3 DNA reads as TGTGCCAGCAGAGCACAGTATAGCAATCAGCCCCAGCATTTT. It encodes CASRAQYSNQPQHF.

This clonotype appeared many times. This chain joins TRBV27 and TRBJ2-2; no clear D gene. Germline CDR1 reads MNHEY; CDR2 reads SMNVEV (reference sequence). Trimming removed 0 bases at V and 5 bases at J, with 4 bases between. There are 13 residues in the CDR3. Here the CDR3 DNA reads TGTGCCAGCAGTTTATCGATAACCGGGGAGCTGTTTTTT. Translated: CASSLSITGELFF.